A single sample is the source of the 18 T cell receptor beta chains below, sequenced in a study of early T cells in non-severe SARS-CoV-2 infection. TCRdb recomputed calls from the 5' RACE reads with MiXCR, one row per CDR3 protein. The sample holds tens of thousands of distinct CDR3 sequences, about 13% seen once. Sequencing was done on a sample of whole blood. These receptors were obtained from an adult who was a healthcare worker with PCR-confirmed SARS-CoV-2 infection or an uninfected control (not recorded which).

The sample holds a few counts of this clonotype. The chain joins TRBV5-1 to TRBJ1-6, with 7 bases identical to TRBD1. Germline V lookup: CDR1 SGHRS, CDR2 YFSETQ. The CDR3 consists of 14 residues. After removal of 4 bases from V and 5 bases from J, the junction contained 3 bases not matched to a gene. The CDR3 loop is CASSLGQNNSPLHF. The CDR3 DNA sequence: TGCGCCAGCAGCCTGGGACAGAATAATTCACCCCTCCACTTT.

Ten or more counts support this clonotype. The chain combines TRBV29-1 with TRBJ2-1, with D tentatively TRBD1 (5 bases). V was cut by 4 bases and J by 5 bases, with 9 bases left in between. CDR1 is SQVTM and CDR2 is ANQGSEA in the germline V gene. This CDR3 has 12 amino acids. CDR3 sequence (DNA): TGCAGCGTTGTCTTAGGGGACAATGAGCAGTTCTTC. Translated, it gives CSVVLGDNEQFF.

In its sample, this clonotype was seen a few times. The V gene is TRBV5-1, the J gene TRBJ2-7, with D possibly TRBD2 on 5 matching bases. This CDR3 is built from 13 residues. The V gene's germline CDR1 is SGHRS and CDR2 YFSETQ. V lost 3 bases, J lost 6 bases, and 13 bases lay in between. The CDR3 DNA is TGCGCCAGCAGCTCCGGGCCAGAGGGCGAGCAGTACTTC. Translated: CASSSGPEGEQYF.

A note on this clonotype: A much larger clone differs by one base, so this may be a read error. The chain has TRBV11-3 and TRBJ2-2, with D hard to call. The CDR3 is made up of 15 amino acids. Germline V gene sequence: CDR1 SGHNT, CDR2 YENEEA. CDR3 loop: CASSSRRANTVELFF. DNA of the CDR3: TGTGCCAGCAGCTCCCGCCGGGCCAACACCGTGGAGCTGTTTTTT.

This clonotype was seen many times. The rearrangement joins TRBV4-1 to TRBJ2-7; D possibly matches TRBD1 or TRBD2 (5 bases each). The length of the CDR3 is 16 residues. Trimming pared 1 base from V and 7 bases from J, leaving 20 bases between. Germline CDR1 reads MGHRA; CDR2 reads YSYEKL. The DNA for the CDR3 is TGCGCCAGCAGCCAAGGTCCACAGGTCCTCCGGGGTGAGCAGTACTTC. Protein product: CASSQGPQVLRGEQYF.

This clonotype was recorded a few times. This chain connects TRBV29-1 to TRBJ2-1; 8 positions match TRBD1. The junction had 12 bases not matched to a gene; V was cut back by 2 bases and J by 3 bases. Germline CDR1 SQVTM, CDR2 ANQGSEA. The CDR3 covers 17 residues. CDR3 amino acids: CSVENRGRTGNYNEQFF. CDR3 sequence (DNA): TGCAGCGTTGAAAATCGGGGCCGGACAGGGAACTACAATGAGCAGTTCTTC.

V and J are TRBV2 and TRBJ2-3, with D unresolved. Germline V lookup: CDR1 SNHLY, CDR2 FYNNEI. Trimming stripped 6 bases from V and 2 bases from J, with 3 bases between. The CDR3 is 11 amino acids. CDR3 bases: TGTGCCAGCAGGGACACAGATACGCAGTATTTT. This translates into CASRDTDTQYF.

This clonotype was seen many times. V and J are TRBV30 and TRBJ2-7; D is ambiguous. Germline CDR1 GTSNPN, CDR2 SVGIG (reference sequence). The germline V and J ends were trimmed by 2 bases and 3 bases, with 8 bases remaining between them. This CDR3 contains 12 residues. The CDR3 spells CAWSLGHYEQYF. The CDR3 DNA is TGTGCCTGGAGTCTGGGTCACTACGAGCAGTACTTC. The whole variable domain, filled in from reference TRBV30 and TRBJ2-7, reads SQTIHQWPATLVQPVGSPLSLECTVEGTSNPNLYWYRQAAGRGLQLLFYSVGIGQISSEVPQNLSASRPQDRQFILSSKKLLLSDSGFYLCAWSLGHYEQYFGPGTRLTVT.

The chain links TRBV5-1 to TRBJ1-1; D unresolved. This CDR3 has 14 amino acids. CDR1 and CDR2 from the germline V gene are SGHRS and YFSETQ. V dropped 4 bases and J dropped 2 bases, with 12 bases sitting between them. The CDR3 sequence is CASSPSWANTEAFF. For the CDR3, the DNA is TGCGCCAGCAGCCCCTCCTGGGCCAACACTGAAGCTTTCTTT.

This clonotype was detected many times. The V and J genes are TRBV6-1 and TRBJ2-2; 7 positions match TRBD1. V lost 7 bases to trimming and J lost 5 bases; unmatched junction nucleotides: 10. Germline V gene sequence: CDR1 MNHNS, CDR2 SASEGT. CDR3 size: 15 residues. The CDR3 sequence is CASILTTGRTGELFF. CDR3 coding DNA: TGTGCCAGCATCCTAACGACAGGGAGAACCGGGGAGCTGTTTTTT.

The chain links TRBV7-9 to TRBJ2-3; the D is unclear. Germline V lookup: CDR1 SEHNR, CDR2 FQNEAQ (reference sequence). The CDR3 is 14 amino acids. Trimming stripped 0 bases from V and 5 bases from J, with 9 bases between. The CDR3 sequence is CASSLASLIDTQYF. Here the CDR3 DNA reads TGTGCCAGCAGCTTAGCGTCCCTAATAGATACGCAGTATTTT.

V gene TRBV3-1 combines with J gene TRBJ1-2; maybe TRBD1 (5 bases). V was shortened by 1 base and J by 6 bases, with 12 bases between the two germline ends. There are 14 residues in the CDR3. CDR1 and CDR2 (germline): LGHDT, YNNKEL (reference sequence). The DNA for the CDR3 is TGTGCCAGCAGCCAAGCAGGGCAGCAACATGGCTACACCTTC. The encoded protein is CASSQAGQQHGYTF.

Ten or more counts support this clonotype. The rearrangement uses TRBV5-1 and TRBJ1-1; D gene uncertain. V was pared by 4 bases and J by 0 bases, with 7 bases between. CDR1 is SGHRS and CDR2 is YFSETQ in the germline V gene. The CDR3 sequence is 13 residues long. The CDR3 sequence: CASSRLMNTEAFF. CDR3 coding DNA: TGCGCCAGCAGCAGACTCATGAACACTGAAGCTTTCTTT.

The chain recombines TRBV2 with TRBJ2-1, with 13 nucleotides matching TRBD2. The CDR3 consists of 17 residues. With 3 bases clipped from V and 4 bases from J, the junction kept 6 bases outside the gene matches. Germline CDR1 and CDR2: SNHLY and FYNNEI. CDR3 nucleotides: TGTGCCAGCAGTGATCCGACGACTAGCGGGGGGTACAATGAGCAGTTCTTC. It is translated as CASSDPTTSGGYNEQFF.

The chain joins TRBV21-1 to TRBJ2-5; TRBD2 is the table's D call, not checked against the DNA. TRBV21-1 is shown as a pseudogene. This CDR3 comprises 17 residues. In DNA form, the CDR3 reads TGTGCCAGCAGCCTTAGGGTTGCGGGAGGGCCTCAAGAGACCCAGTACTTC. It yields the protein CASSLRVAGGPQETQYF.

This clonotype was detected many times. The chain employs TRBV7-9 and TRBJ2-3; D is unclear. The CDR3 extends over 13 amino acids. The ends were cut back, 5 bases at V and 6 bases at J, with 12 bases in the middle. Per the germline V gene, CDR1 is SEHNR and CDR2 is FQNEAQ (reference sequence). Here the CDR3 reads CASSKSGRDTQYF. CDR3 nucleotides: TGTGCCAGCAGCAAAAGTGGGCGTGATACGCAGTATTTT. The full variable domain, its missing parts supplied by reference TRBV7-9 and TRBJ2-3, is DTGVSQNPRHKITKRGQNVTFRCDPISEHNRLYWYRQTLGQGPEFLTYFQNEAQLEKSRLLSDRFSAERPKGSFSTLEIQRTEQGDSAMYLCASSKSGRDTQYFGPGTRLTVL.

This chain joins TRBV3-1 and TRBJ2-4, with a possible D match to TRBD1 (5 bases). The V end lost 4 bases, the J end lost 8 bases, and 15 bases lay between the germline ends. CDR1 and CDR2 (germline): LGHDT, YNNKEL (reference sequence). The CDR3 is 14 residues long. CDR3 coding DNA: TGTGCCAGCAGCCGGGCAGGGCTCAAGGACATTCAGTACTTC. Encoded protein: CASSRAGLKDIQYF.

This clonotype was observed a handful of times. The chain couples TRBV6-1 to TRBJ2-3, with 8 bases fitting TRBD1. Germline loops: CDR1 MNHNS, CDR2 SASEGT. This CDR3 is 16 amino acids long. Trimming removed 6 bases from V and 3 bases from J; junction bases left unmatched: 11. In DNA form, the CDR3 reads TGTGCCAGCAGATCGGACAGGGAAGGGGGTACAGATACGCAGTATTTT. Translated, it gives CASRSDREGGTDTQYF.